This T cell receptor beta chain was obtained from a study of cytomegalovirus exposure and HLA in healthy donors. Study-level results: Data from an earlier analysis indicated that most TCR beta V segments were productive either about 90% or about 30% of the time.

The PCR contained 60 Vbeta and 13 Jbeta primers. Repertoires were generated with immunoSEQ multiplex PCR, while TCRdb's copy carries only in-frame clones and drops some. The data contain over 75,000 clones, 55% to 65% of them seen just once; the ten biggest clones take up 2% to 2.5%. From germline, CDR1 is KGHSH and CDR2 LQKENI. Trimming cost V 3 bases and J 1 base, with 13 bases left between them. The CDR3 length is 16 residues. For this clone: Its target is not known.

J is TRBJ1-5 and V is TRBV18; D gene ambiguous. What was sequenced was PBMCs. This TCR was recovered from a human donor in good health. The CDR3 bases are TGTGCCAGCTCACCGATGGATAGCGGGAGCAATCAGCCCCAGCATTTT. Its protein is CASSPMDSGSNQPQHF.